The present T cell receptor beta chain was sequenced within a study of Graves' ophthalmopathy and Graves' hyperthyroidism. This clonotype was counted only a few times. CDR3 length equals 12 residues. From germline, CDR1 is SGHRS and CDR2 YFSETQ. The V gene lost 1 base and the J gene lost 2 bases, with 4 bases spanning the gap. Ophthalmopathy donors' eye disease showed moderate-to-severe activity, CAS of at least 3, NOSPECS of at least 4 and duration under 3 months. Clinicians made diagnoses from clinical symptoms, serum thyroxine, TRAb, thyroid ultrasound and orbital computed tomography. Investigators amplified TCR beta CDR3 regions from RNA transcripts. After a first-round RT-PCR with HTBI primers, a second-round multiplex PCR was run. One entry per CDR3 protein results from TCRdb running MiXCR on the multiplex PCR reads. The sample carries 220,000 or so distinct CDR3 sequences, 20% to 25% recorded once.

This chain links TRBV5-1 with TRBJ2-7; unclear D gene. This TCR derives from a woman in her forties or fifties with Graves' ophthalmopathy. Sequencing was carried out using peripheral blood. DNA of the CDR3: TGCGCCAGCAGCTTGTACCCCTACGAGCAGTACTTC. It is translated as CASSLYPYEQYF.